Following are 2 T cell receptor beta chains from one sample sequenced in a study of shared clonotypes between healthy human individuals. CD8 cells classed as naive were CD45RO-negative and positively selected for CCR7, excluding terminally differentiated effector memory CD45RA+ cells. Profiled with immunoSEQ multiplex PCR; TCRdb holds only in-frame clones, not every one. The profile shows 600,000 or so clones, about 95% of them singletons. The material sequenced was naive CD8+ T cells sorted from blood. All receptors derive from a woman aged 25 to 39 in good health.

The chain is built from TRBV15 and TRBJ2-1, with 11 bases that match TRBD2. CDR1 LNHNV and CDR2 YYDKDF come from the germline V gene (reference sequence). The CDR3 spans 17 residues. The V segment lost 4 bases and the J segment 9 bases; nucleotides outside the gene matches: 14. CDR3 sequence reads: CATSKYSLAGGVGEQFF. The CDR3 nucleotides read TGTGCCACCAGCAAATATAGTCTAGCGGGAGGAGTAGGTGAGCAGTTCTTC.

The CDR3 loop reads CASSGGPGNYEQYF. The CDR3 DNA is TGCGCCAGCAGTGGAGGACCGGGAAACTACGAGCAGTACTTC. This sequence joins TRBV10-1 and TRBJ2-7; possibly TRBD2 for D (5 bases). CDR1 is WNHNN and CDR2 is SYGVQD in the germline V gene (reference sequence). V was pared by 4 bases and J by 3 bases, with 13 bases between. The CDR3 spans 14 residues.